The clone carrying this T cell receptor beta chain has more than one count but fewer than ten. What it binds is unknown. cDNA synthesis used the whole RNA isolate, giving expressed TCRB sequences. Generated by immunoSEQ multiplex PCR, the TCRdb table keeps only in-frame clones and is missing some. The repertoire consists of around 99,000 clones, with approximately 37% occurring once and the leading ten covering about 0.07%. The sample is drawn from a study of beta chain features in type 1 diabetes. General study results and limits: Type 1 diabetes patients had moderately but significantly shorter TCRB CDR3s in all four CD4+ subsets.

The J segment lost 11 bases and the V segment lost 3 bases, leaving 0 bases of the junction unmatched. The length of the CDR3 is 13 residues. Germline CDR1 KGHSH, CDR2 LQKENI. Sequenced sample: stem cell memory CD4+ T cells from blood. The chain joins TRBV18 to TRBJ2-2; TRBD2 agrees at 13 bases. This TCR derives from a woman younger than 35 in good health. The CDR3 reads CASSPGLAGELFF. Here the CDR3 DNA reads TGTGCCAGCTCACCGGGACTAGCGGGAGAGCTGTTTTTT.